The sequence of this TCR beta chain was determined in a study of cytomegalovirus exposure and HLA in healthy donors. Overall study findings and caveats: A missense DCLRE1C variant was associated with V- and J-gene trimming of TCR beta chains in a later analysis, and an independent cohort replicated the association. Judged likely to be a sequencing artifact was a cluster of highly shared sequence variants.

Primers for the PCR totalled 60 Vbeta and 13 Jbeta. Generated by immunoSEQ multiplex PCR, the TCRdb table keeps only in-frame clones and is missing some. Among 120,000 to 150,000 clones, roughly four fifths were seen once, and the ten largest hold around 5.4%. The CDR3 covers 14 residues. Germline V gene lookup returns CDR1 MDHEN and CDR2 SYDVKM. V gave up 1 base and J gave up 7 bases; unmatched junction bases: 2. As regards this clone: The antigen is unknown. Other DNA sequences in this sample translate to the same CDR3.

The receptor was derived from a man aged 30-40 years in good health and CMV-seropositive. Input material: PBMCs. The V gene is TRBV28, the J gene TRBJ1-4, with 8 bases lining up with TRBD1. CDR3 loop: CASSLYGQGEKLFF. CDR3 in DNA: TGTGCCAGCAGTTTATACGGACAGGGTGAAAAACTGTTTTTT.